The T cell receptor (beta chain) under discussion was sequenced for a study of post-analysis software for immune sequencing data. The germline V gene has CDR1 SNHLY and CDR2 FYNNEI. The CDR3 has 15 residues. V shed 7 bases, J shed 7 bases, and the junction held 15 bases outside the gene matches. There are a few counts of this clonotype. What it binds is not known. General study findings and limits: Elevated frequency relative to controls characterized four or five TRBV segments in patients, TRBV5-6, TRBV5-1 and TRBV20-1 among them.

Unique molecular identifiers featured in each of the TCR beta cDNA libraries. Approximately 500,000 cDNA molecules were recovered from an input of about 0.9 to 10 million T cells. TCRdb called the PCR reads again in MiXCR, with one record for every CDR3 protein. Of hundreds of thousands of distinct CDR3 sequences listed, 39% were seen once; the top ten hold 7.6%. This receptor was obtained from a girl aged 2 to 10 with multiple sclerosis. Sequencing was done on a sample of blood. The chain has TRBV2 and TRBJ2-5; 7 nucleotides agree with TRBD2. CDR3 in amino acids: CASKESGNGLGTQYF. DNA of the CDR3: TGTGCCAGCAAGGAAAGCGGGAACGGGCTGGGGACCCAGTACTTC. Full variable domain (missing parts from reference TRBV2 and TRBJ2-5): EPEVTQTPSHQVTQMGQEVILRCVPISNHLYFYWYRQILGQKVEFLVSFYNNEISEKSEIFDDQFSVERPDGSNFTLKIRSTKLEDSAMYFCASKESGNGLGTQYFGPGTRLLVL.